Presented here are 17 T cell receptor beta chains from one specimen sequenced in a study of blood T cell repertoires in COVID-19. Assay used: immunoSEQ multiplex PCR; TCRdb lists only in-frame clones, some missing. Among 100,000 to 120,000 clones listed, about 88% were seen once. Sample: peripheral blood. The source of these receptors is a man aged 40-55 years with acute or convalescent COVID-19.

This rearrangement joins TRBV2 to TRBJ2-1; 7 nucleotides agree with TRBD1. The V gene's germline CDR1 is SNHLY and CDR2 FYNNEI. The CDR3 consists of 15 residues. J lost 5 bases, V lost 6 bases, and 10 bases had no gene match. The CDR3 is CASRERVQGDNEQFF. CDR3 DNA sequence: TGTGCCAGCAGAGAAAGGGTCCAGGGGGACAATGAGCAGTTCTTC.

The chain joins TRBV19 to TRBJ2-7; no clear D. CDR1 is LNHDA and CDR2 is SQIVND in the germline V gene (reference sequence). The CDR3 consists of 14 residues. The ends were cut back, 1 base at V and 1 base at J, with 8 bases in the middle. The DNA of the CDR3 is TGTGCCAGTAGTATAGGGGCCCGGTCCTACGAGCAGTACTTC. This translates into CASSIGARSYEQYF.

The chain has TRBV24-1 and TRBJ2-2; no clear D. With 2 bases removed from V and 6 bases from J, the gap between germline ends came to 6 bases. The germline CDR1 and CDR2 sequences are KGHDR and SFDVKD. The CDR3 sequence is 13 residues long. The CDR3 region has the DNA TGTGCCACCAGTGATTCGATAGCCGGGGAGCTGTTTTTT. Protein: CATSDSIAGELFF.

The chain has TRBV6-2 or TRBV6-3 and TRBJ1-5, with a possible D match to TRBD1 (5 bases). V lost 4 bases to trimming and J lost 6 bases, with 13 bases between them. CDR1 is MNHEY, CDR2 SVGEGT, per germline. This CDR3 comprises 14 residues. The CDR3 sequence: CASSLGGVGQPQHF. In DNA form, the CDR3 reads TGTGCCAGCAGTTTGGGGGGTGTAGGTCAGCCCCAGCATTTT.

The CDR3 loop is CASSLSGGATGELFF. The DNA of the CDR3 is TGCGCCAGCAGCTTGAGCGGGGGGGCCACCGGGGAGCTGTTTTTT. This chain links TRBV5-1 with TRBJ2-2, with 10 positions matching TRBD2. Germline CDR1 reads SGHRS; CDR2 reads YFSETQ. J lost 4 bases, V lost 1 base, and 1 base had no gene match. The CDR3 is made up of 15 amino acids. Filled out from reference TRBV5-1 and TRBJ2-2, the complete variable domain reads KAGVTQTPRYLIKTRGQQVTLSCSPISGHRSVSWYQQTPGQGLQFLFEYFSETQRNKGNFPGRFSGRQFSNSRSEMNVSTLELGDSALYLCASSLSGGATGELFFGEGSRLTVL.

V gene TRBV5-1 combines with J gene TRBJ2-3; D is ambiguous. Germline loops: CDR1 SGHRS, CDR2 YFSETQ. The CDR3 runs 14 residues. V lost 5 bases, J lost 0 bases, and 10 bases lay in between. CDR3 DNA sequence: TGCGCCAGCAGGAGGCAGACTAGCACAGATACGCAGTATTTT. It codes for CASRRQTSTDTQYF.

This clone has only a few counts. The chain couples TRBV4-2 to TRBJ1-6; 9 nucleotides agree with TRBD1. The germline gives CDR1 LGHNA, CDR2 YNFKEQ. The V and J ends lost 4 bases and 8 bases, in that order; junction bases with no gene match: 6. The CDR3 extends over 15 amino acids. DNA for the CDR3: TGTGCCAGCAGCCCCAAGGACAGGGGCGATTCACCCCTCCACTTT. Translation: CASSPKDRGDSPLHF.

The gene calls are TRBV5-1 and TRBJ2-7; TRBD1 agrees at 8 bases. The CDR3 contains 16 residues. The V segment lost 1 base and the J segment 4 bases; nucleotides outside the gene matches: 10. Germline CDR1 is SGHRS and CDR2 is YFSETQ. The CDR3 spells CASSLTTTGASYEQYF. CDR3 coding DNA: TGCGCCAGCAGCTTGACAACGACAGGGGCGTCTTACGAGCAGTACTTC.

This clone was seen a few times. This chain connects TRBV18 to TRBJ2-7, with D hard to call. V gave up 5 bases and J gave up 3 bases, with 14 bases separating them. The CDR3 covers 14 residues. Germline V gives CDR1 KGHSH, CDR2 LQKENI. CDR3 nucleotides: TGTGCCAGCTCAATCAAGTTTGGAGACTACGAGCAGTACTTC. This translates into CASSIKFGDYEQYF. The full variable domain, in which reference TRBV18 and TRBJ2-7 provide the parts outside the CDR3, is NAGVMQNPRHLVRRRGQEARLRCSPMKGHSHVYWYRQLPEEGLKFMVYLQKENIIDESGMPKERFSAEFPKEGPSILRIQQVVRGDSAAYFCASSIKFGDYEQYFGPGTRLTVT.

The rearrangement uses TRBV5-5 and TRBJ2-7; D is uncertain. Trimming removed 1 base at V and 3 bases at J, with 5 bases between. The CDR3 runs to 12 residues. Germline CDR1 SGHKS, CDR2 YYEKEE (reference sequence). CDR3 DNA sequence: TGTGCCAGCAGCTTGCCTTTCTACGAGCAGTACTTC. It encodes CASSLPFYEQYF.

The rearrangement links TRBV27 to TRBJ2-7; no reliable D call. V lost 2 bases and J lost 2, with 7 bases in between. Germline V gene sequence: CDR1 MNHEY, CDR2 SMNVEV (reference sequence). CDR3 length: 13 amino acids. The CDR3 DNA reads TGTGCCAGCAGTTTAAGTCAGGCCTACGAGCAGTACTTC. Amino acid sequence: CASSLSQAYEQYF.

The chain joins TRBV4-1 to TRBJ2-3; 13 bases align to TRBD2. The trim removed 6 bases at V and 4 bases at J, leaving 4 bases unmatched. There are 15 residues in the CDR3. The germline gives CDR1 MGHRA, CDR2 YSYEKL. The CDR3 loop is CASRGGLAGADTQYF. The CDR3 nucleotides are TGCGCCAGCAGGGGTGGACTAGCGGGGGCAGATACGCAGTATTTT.

The chain is built from TRBV19 and TRBJ2-2, with D maybe TRBD2 (5 bases). Trimming removed 4 bases from V and 3 bases from J, with 21 bases in between. CDR3 size: 18 residues. Germline values: CDR1 LNHDA, CDR2 SQIVND (reference sequence). Here the CDR3 reads CASSKPKTTRADTGELFF. The CDR3 region has the DNA TGTGCCAGTAGTAAACCGAAAACTACTAGGGCTGACACCGGGGAGCTGTTTTTT. Together with reference TRBV19 and TRBJ2-2, the CDR3 gives the full variable domain: DGGITQSPKYLFRKEGQNVTLSCEQNLNHDAMYWYRQDPGQGLRLIYYSQIVNDFQKGDIAEGYSVSREKKESFPLTVTSAQKNPTAFYLCASSKPKTTRADTGELFFGEGSRLTVL.

V gene TRBV7-9 combines with J gene TRBJ2-7; maybe TRBD1 (5 bases). Trimming pared 5 bases from V and 1 base from J, leaving 18 bases between. The CDR3 totals 16 residues. Germline V CDR1 and CDR2: SEHNR, FQNEAQ (reference sequence). The CDR3 DNA reads TGTGCCAGCAGCCCACCATCTGACAGCGTGTCCTACGAGCAGTACTTC. This translates into CASSPPSDSVSYEQYF.

V is TRBV18 and J is TRBJ2-6, with 8 positions matching TRBD1. CDR3 length: 16 residues. From germline, CDR1 is KGHSH and CDR2 LQKENI. J gave up 2 bases and V 6 bases, and 6 bases lay outside the gene matches. In DNA form, the CDR3 reads TGTGCCAGCTCCCGCCAGGGGGCGGCTGGGGCCAACGTCCTGACTTTC. It translates to CASSRQGAAGANVLTF. Variable domain in full (rest from reference TRBV18 and TRBJ2-6): NAGVMQNPRHLVRRRGQEARLRCSPMKGHSHVYWYRQLPEEGLKFMVYLQKENIIDESGMPKERFSAEFPKEGPSILRIQQVVRGDSAAYFCASSRQGAAGANVLTFGAGSRLTVL.

The chain carries TRBV9 and TRBJ1-2, with D possibly matching TRBD1 (6 bases). Germline CDR1 and CDR2: SGDLS and YYNGEE. This CDR3 region has 14 residues. The V and J ends lost 0 bases and 4 bases respectively, with 10 bases between them. CDR3 DNA: TGTGCCAGCAGCGTAGTTGGGGGCCCCTATGGCTACACCTTC. Translation: CASSVVGGPYGYTF.

The table lists this clone with a count of one. The V gene is TRBV5-1, the J gene TRBJ1-1; 8 positions agree with TRBD1. This CDR3 has 14 residues. Trimming removed 3 bases from V and 1 base from J; junction bases left unmatched: 2. Germline CDR1 is SGHRS and CDR2 is YFSETQ. CDR3 bases: TGCGCCAGCAGCTCGGACAGGGCGAACACTGAAGCTTTCTTT. It yields the protein CASSSDRANTEAFF. Full variable domain (missing parts from reference TRBV5-1 and TRBJ1-1): KAGVTQTPRYLIKTRGQQVTLSCSPISGHRSVSWYQQTPGQGLQFLFEYFSETQRNKGNFPGRFSGRQFSNSRSEMNVSTLELGDSALYLCASSSDRANTEAFFGQGTRLTVV.